This entry concerns a single T cell receptor beta chain. There are a few counts of this clone. This clone's antigen is unknown. No per-base quality is available; no much larger clone lies one base away. TCRbeta CDR3 sequencing was performed on sorted unstimulated T cells and on proliferating T cells recovered from mixed lymphocyte reactions. Fresh whole blood from ten to eleven HLA-typed healthy donors served as the source for isolating PBMCs. To prepare the library, the immunoSEQ multiplex PCR assay was applied. About 9.1 x 10^4 TCR templates per sample were assayed on the deep sequencing platform. Genomic DNA extracted from sorted T cells was the material used for TCRbeta CDR3 sequencing. As for the original processing: The R programming language was used for clonal analysis of the TCRbeta CDR3 data. Alloreactive CD4+ and CD8+ clones were defined by comparing unstimulated samples with post-reaction CFSE-low samples. Regulatory or non-regulatory origin was assigned to alloreactive CD4+ clones by matching of sequences to sorted unstimulated Treg and non-Treg repertoires. TCRdb's version of the immuneACCESS table is confined to in-frame rearrangements and falls short of the full clone set. An unresolved V gene accounts for under half of the shortfall where checked; the remainder is of unknown origin. Clone size and V and J calls were adopted from that table, with D and trimming inferred from the DNA. The sample has about 100,000 clones on record, 75% to 95% of them singletons. The top ten clones comprise 0.15% of the sample.

This sample was included in a study of siplizumab effects on memory and regulatory T cells (dated by TCRdb to about 2019). A note on the overall study: The effect of the anti-CD2 antibody siplizumab on alloreactive T-cell subsets was examined in allogeneic mixed lymphocyte reactions constructed from human PBMCs.

Study-wide findings and limitations: The cumulative frequency of alloreactive sequences that could be traced back to unstimulated CD4+ memory T cells was significantly reduced by siplizumab. Among mappable alloreactive CD4+ clones, an average Treg-derived fraction of approximately 73% was observed with siplizumab, compared with 26.9% in control reactions. Compared with memory T cells, unstimulated naive T cells appeared more diverse, and naive cells seemed to make a substantial contribution to the alloresponse. For roughly 80-95% of proliferating CD4+ or CD8+ clones, no naive or memory phenotype could be assigned. Because sequences below about 10^-5 frequency were poorly captured, only a minor fraction of alloreactive clones could be mapped to unstimulated subsets. Whether proliferating Tregs from siplizumab cultures were suppressive was not functionally confirmed.

Sequencing input: CD4+ T cells sorted from blood. The source of this sequence is a human donor in good health.

The CDR3 sequence is CASSWPRGAEDYGYTF. The sequenced DNA is TGTGCCAGCAGTTGGCCGCGGGGGGCGGAGGACTATGGCTACACCTTC. The rearranged segments are TRBV28 and TRBJ1-2; perhaps TRBD1 is the D gene, with 6 bases matching. V is pared back by 4 bases and J by 3 bases, with 18 bases lying between the germline termini. Looking up the germline V gene yields CDR1 MDHEN and CDR2 SYDVKM. Counted from cysteine to phenylalanine, this CDR3 has 16 amino acids. The entry retains the CDR3 DNA only, 48 bases that are in frame from base 1.